The 16 T cell receptor beta chains reported below all come from one sample, sequenced in a study of T cells after yellow fever vaccination. TCRdb reprocessed the 5' RACE reads with MiXCR, giving one entry per CDR3 protein. The table shows some 350,000 distinct CDR3 sequences, with 6.2% occurring only once. The sample consisted of PBMCs, taken 5 days after the yellow fever booster vaccination. The receptors were gathered from a man aged 25-45 years who received the YFV17D yellow fever vaccine.

A remark on this clonotype: One end of the junction fails to match germline, which may point to a read error. The V call is TRBV20-1, the J call TRBJ1-1; D is perhaps TRBD1 (6 bases). Germline CDR1 is DFQATT and CDR2 is SNEGSKA (reference sequence). The CDR3 has 17 residues. The CDR3 DNA is TGCTGTGCTAGAGATCGAGAGGGGGGCAGCTTGAACACTGAAGCTTTCTTT. Amino acid sequence: CCARDREGGSLNTEAFF.

In its sample, this clonotype was seen many times. The chain has TRBV4-3 and TRBJ1-1; D is unclear. CDR3 length equals 15 residues. Germline V gene sequence: CDR1 LGHNA, CDR2 YSLEER. Trimming shortened V by 0 bases and J by 3 bases, and 11 bases separated the two germline ends. The CDR3 region is CASSQDFTGYTEAFF. The CDR3 DNA follows: TGCGCCAGCAGCCAAGATTTCACGGGATACACTGAAGCTTTCTTT.

The genes are TRBV29-1 and TRBJ2-3; TRBD2 aligns across 7 bases. This CDR3 has 14 residues. Unmatched junction bases numbered 7, after V lost 7 bases and J lost 0 bases. Germline CDR1 reads SQVTM; CDR2 reads ANQGSEA. The CDR3 DNA follows: TGCAGCGAGTCGCGGGACTACAGCACAGATACGCAGTATTTT. This translates into CSESRDYSTDTQYF.

The table lists this clonotype with a few counts. This chain connects TRBV7-6 to TRBJ2-1; TRBD2 matches at 8 bases. V lost 4 bases to trimming and J lost 4 bases; unmatched junction nucleotides: 6. CDR1 is SGHVS, CDR2 FNYEAQ, per germline. CDR3 size: 15 residues. This CDR3 reads CASSSRSGSYNEQFF. CDR3 bases: TGTGCCAGCAGCTCTCGGAGCGGGAGTTACAATGAGCAGTTCTTC.

The rearrangement joins TRBV28 to TRBJ2-1, with D possibly matching TRBD2 (6 bases). Trimming took off 3 bases at V and 4 bases at J, with 10 bases between the two ends. CDR3 length equals 14 residues. The germline V gene encodes CDR1 MDHEN and CDR2 SYDVKM. Here the CDR3 reads CASSLSGRYNEQFF. The CDR3 nucleotides are TGTGCCAGCAGTTTGAGCGGGCGATACAATGAGCAGTTCTTC.

The V call is TRBV5-1, the J call TRBJ2-2, with D maybe TRBD2 (6 bases). Germline V CDR1 and CDR2: SGHRS, YFSETQ. The CDR3 extends over 15 amino acids. Between the trimmed V and J ends, which lost 1 base and 1 base, there was a span of 8 bases. The CDR3 loop is CASSLSSVNTGELFF. CDR3 nucleotide sequence: TGCGCCAGCAGCTTGTCTAGCGTGAACACCGGGGAGCTGTTTTTT. Full variable domain (rest looked up from reference TRBV5-1 and TRBJ2-2): KAGVTQTPRYLIKTRGQQVTLSCSPISGHRSVSWYQQTPGQGLQFLFEYFSETQRNKGNFPGRFSGRQFSNSRSEMNVSTLELGDSALYLCASSLSSVNTGELFFGEGSRLTVL.

The chain recombines TRBV5-1 with TRBJ2-6; a possible D gene is TRBD1 (6 bases). Germline V CDR1 and CDR2: SGHRS, YFSETQ. The CDR3 is 17 amino acids. Trimming took 7 bases from V and 4 from J, leaving 21 bases between them. The CDR3: CASEAVGGYGGANVLTF. CDR3 coding DNA: TGCGCCAGCGAGGCTGTAGGGGGTTACGGCGGGGCCAACGTCCTGACTTTC.

This clonotype has at least ten counts. The chain carries TRBV12-3 or TRBV12-4 and TRBJ2-5, with 7 bases matching TRBD2. J gave up 5 bases and V 6 bases, and 9 bases lay outside the gene matches. The length of the CDR3 is 14 residues. The CDR3 spells CASSPASGIETQYF. CDR3 DNA sequence: TGTGCCAGCAGCCCCGCTAGCGGTATCGAGACCCAGTACTTC.

This clonotype was counted at least ten times. V is TRBV7-8 and J is TRBJ2-1; 8 bases are shared with TRBD2. CDR3 size: 16 residues. The germline V gene encodes CDR1 SGHVS and CDR2 FQNEAQ. Trimming removed 3 bases from V and 3 bases from J; junction bases left unmatched: 7. CDR3 sequence: CASSLIAGPGYNEQFF. The CDR3 DNA follows: TGTGCCAGCAGCTTGATAGCGGGGCCGGGCTACAATGAGCAGTTCTTC.

This clonotype was observed at least ten times. The chain uses TRBV10-2 and TRBJ2-7; TRBD1 is a possible D gene (6 bases). The CDR3 has 14 amino acids. Germline CDR1 reads WSHSY; CDR2 reads SAAADI. The V end lost 6 bases, the J end lost 2 bases, and 14 bases lay between the germline ends. This chain's CDR3 is CASSEAGATYEQYF. The CDR3 DNA reads as TGCGCCAGCAGCGAGGCAGGGGCTACCTACGAGCAGTACTTC.

The CDR3 protein is CASSLGAHSYNEQFF. The DNA for the CDR3 is TGTGCCAGCAGCTTAGGGGCCCACTCCTACAATGAGCAGTTCTTC. The chain has TRBV7-2 and TRBJ2-1; no clear D gene. Trimming shortened V by 1 base and J by 0 bases, and 7 bases separated the two germline ends. Germline V gene lookup returns CDR1 SGHTA and CDR2 FQGNSA. The CDR3 has 15 residues.

The table lists this clonotype with a few counts. Here the CDR3 reads CASSFRGSILSYEQYF. The CDR3, as DNA: TGTGCCAGCAGTTTTCGGGGCAGTATACTCTCCTACGAGCAGTACTTC. J is TRBJ2-7 and V is TRBV28; D possibly matches TRBD1 or TRBD2 (5 bases each). Deletions cut 3 bases from V and 0 bases from J, with 15 bases between. The germline CDR1 and CDR2 sequences are MDHEN and SYDVKM. CDR3 length: 16 amino acids. Full variable domain (remainder filled in from reference TRBV28 and TRBJ2-7): DVKVTQSSRYLVKRTGEKVFLECVQDMDHENMFWYRQDPGLGLRLIYFSYDVKMKEKGDIPEGYSVSREKKERFSLILESASTNQTSMYLCASSFRGSILSYEQYFGPGTRLTVT.

This clonotype was counted only a few times. This chain links TRBV12-5 with TRBJ2-6; D not certain. This CDR3 has 17 residues. Germline values: CDR1 LGHNT, CDR2 FRNRAP. The V gene lost 4 bases and the J gene lost 0 bases, with 13 bases spanning the gap. CDR3 bases: TGTGCTAGTGGTTGGGGAAAGGCCGACTCTGGGGCCAACGTCCTGACTTTC. Translation: CASGWGKADSGANVLTF.

CDR3 protein: CASSPVPADTQYF. DNA for the CDR3: TGTGCCAGTAGCCCCGTTCCGGCAGATACGCAGTATTTT. The V call is TRBV19, the J call TRBJ2-3; D is uncertain. V was cut by 6 bases and J by 4 bases, with 11 bases left in between. Germline V gene sequence: CDR1 LNHDA, CDR2 SQIVND (reference sequence). The CDR3 sequence is 13 residues long.

This clonotype was detected a few times. V usage is TRBV21-1 and J usage is TRBJ2-1. TRBV21-1 is a known pseudogene. This CDR3 spans 15 amino acids. The CDR3 is CASSKDRGSYNEQFF. The CDR3 region has the DNA TGTGCCAGCAGCAAAGACCGTGGATCCTACAATGAGCAGTTCTTC.

The chain joins TRBV19 to TRBJ2-2; 8 bases align to TRBD1. CDR3 length: 15 amino acids. Germline V lookup: CDR1 LNHDA, CDR2 SQIVND (reference sequence). Unmatched junction bases numbered 2, after V lost 2 bases and J lost 3 bases. CDR3 DNA: TGTGCCAGTAGTATATTGGACAGGGACACCGGGGAGCTGTTTTTT. It specifies CASSILDRDTGELFF.